One and the same sample provided the 2 T cell receptor beta chains below, sequenced in a study of CD8 T cells in ankylosing spondylitis. Findings and caveats of the study: In ankylosing spondylitis blood, a motif of seven to nine highly homologous TCR beta variants appeared characteristic.

Their antigen targets remain unknown. TCRdb redid the calling of the 5' RACE reads with MiXCR, one entry per CDR3 protein. This repertoire shows about 420,000 distinct CDR3 sequences, around 20% found once; its top ten account for about 15%. The sample taken for sequencing was blood, either unsorted or a sorted T cell fraction (not recorded which). The receptors derive from a male donor with ankylosing spondylitis.

This clonotype has just a few counts. The V and J genes are TRBV28 and TRBJ2-2; 8 positions agree with TRBD2. CDR3 length equals 17 residues. With 3 bases clipped from V and 3 bases from J, the junction kept 9 bases outside the gene matches. Looked up from germline, CDR1 is MDHEN and CDR2 is SYDVKM. As DNA, the CDR3 is TGTGCCAGCAGTTTCCCCCCAGGCGGGAGGCACACCGGGGAGCTGTTTTTT. Residues: CASSFPPGGRHTGELFF.

The V call is TRBV6-1, the J call TRBJ2-4, with TRBD1 matching 8 bases. Germline CDR1 and CDR2: MNHNS and SASEGT. The CDR3 covers 16 residues. The V and J ends lost 5 bases and 3 bases, in that order; junction bases with no gene match: 9. DNA for the CDR3: TGTGCCAGCAGTCCCAGGGGGCGAGGGGGCAAAAACATTCAGTACTTC. As protein: CASSPRGRGGKNIQYF.